This is a list of T cell receptor beta chains from one sample in a study of T-cell reconstitution after alpha-beta-depleted transplantation in children. TCRdb recomputed calls from the PCR reads with MiXCR, one row per CDR3 protein. The sample lists 780,000 or so distinct CDR3 sequences, about 16% seen once, with approximately 4.5% in the top ten. The starting material was PBMCs, mostly from graft donor cells, obtained 360 days after TCRalphabeta/CD19-depleted stem cell transplant. The origin of the receptors is a male patient aged 10 to 17 who had a stem cell transplant for acute lymphoblastic leukemia, so the T cells may come from the graft donor. Both conserved end residues are part of each CDR3. Each record gives: V gene, clone size, D gene, J gene, CDR3 protein, CDR3 DNA. The D gene is left open where the match is weak. Size is stated for part of the rows, as once, few or many counts, or as a class when the clone is expanded.

TRBV27	.	.	TRBJ2-4	CASSPPFGIQYF	TGTGCCAGCAGCCCTCCCTTCGGCATTCAGTACTTC
TRBV9	.	.	TRBJ1-5	CASSERGNNQPQHF	TGTGCCAGCAGCGAAAGGGGGAACAATCAGCCCCAGCATTTT
TRBV4-1	few	.	TRBJ1-4	CASSQLIGPREKLFF	TGCGCCAGCAGCCAATTGATCGGGCCAAGAGAAAAACTGTTTTTT
TRBV7-9	many	.	TRBJ2-5	CASSSPRGTHETQYF	TGTGCCAGCAGCTCGCCCCGCGGGACACACGAGACCCAGTACTTC
TRBV12-3/TRBV12-4	many	.	TRBJ2-3	CASSLSSTDTQYF	TGTGCCAGCAGTTTAAGTAGCACAGATACGCAGTATTTT
TRBV7-3	few	TRBD2	TRBJ2-7	CASSATSGRAYEQYF	TGTGCCAGCAGCGCGACTAGCGGGAGGGCCTACGAGCAGTACTTC
TRBV12-3/TRBV12-4	.	.	TRBJ2-2	CASVSEGNTGELFF	TGTGCCAGCGTTAGCGAGGGGAACACCGGGGAGCTGTTTTTT
TRBV7-3	.	.	TRBJ2-1	CASSLTRPRGSSYNEQFF	TGTGCCAGCAGCTTAACGCGCCCGCGGGGAAGCTCCTACAATGAGCAGTTCTTC
TRBV5-1	few	TRBD2	TRBJ2-1	CASSGGNGGRYNEQFF	TGCGCCAGCAGCGGGGGGAATGGCGGGAGATACAATGAGCAGTTCTTC
TRBV12-3/TRBV12-4	many	TRBD1	TRBJ1-6	CASSPGQNNSPLHF	TGTGCCAGTTCTCCGGGACAGAATAATTCACCCCTCCACTTT
TRBV7-2	many	.	TRBJ2-7	CASSPYGGLEQYF	TGTGCCAGCAGCCCTTATGGCGGGCTCGAGCAGTACTTC
TRBV5-4	few	.	TRBJ2-6	CASSLTRGSGANVLTF	TGTGCCAGCAGCTTAACCCGAGGCTCTGGGGCCAACGTCCTGACTTTC
TRBV2	.	TRBD2	TRBJ2-7	CASNHLAGTYEQYF	TGTGCCAGCAACCACCTAGCGGGGACCTACGAGCAGTACTTC
TRBV5-1	.	.	TRBJ1-4	CASSSLQGTNEKLFF	TGCGCCAGCAGCTCACTACAGGGCACTAATGAAAAACTGTTTTTT
TRBV7-7	few	.	TRBJ2-7	CASSLHTAYEQYF	TGTGCCAGCAGCCTCCACACGGCCTACGAGCAGTACTTC
TRBV20-1	.	.	TRBJ2-3	CSARSGEVGHTQYF	TGCAGTGCTAGAAGTGGGGAGGTCGGACATACGCAGTATTTT
TRBV12-5	few	TRBD1	TRBJ1-2	CASGLIPGTGGDNGYTF	TGTGCTAGTGGTCTGATTCCCGGGACAGGGGGCGATAATGGCTACACCTTC